Each of the 13 T cell receptor beta chains below was sequenced from the same sample in a study of T cell responses to AZD1222 COVID-19 vaccine. TCRdb keeps only in-frame clones here, not all; method: immunoSEQ multiplex PCR. This table holds under 200,000 clones, 91% found once. Sequenced here: peripheral blood, sampled on day 0 of AZD1222 vaccination. Receptor source: an adult in good health.

This chain joins TRBV28 and TRBJ1-6, with D unresolved. Germline values: CDR1 MDHEN, CDR2 SYDVKM. The CDR3 runs to 18 residues. V lost 6 bases, J lost 3 bases, and 21 bases lay in between. CDR3 residues: CASSPILRQRDYNSPLHF. CDR3 sequence (DNA): TGTGCCAGCAGCCCGATTCTCAGGCAGCGCGACTATAATTCACCCCTCCACTTT.

This clone occurred once. V is TRBV5-6 and J is TRBJ1-4; maybe TRBD1 (6 bases). This CDR3 is 15 amino acids long. V lost 4 bases and J 2 bases, leaving 12 bases between the germline ends. Germline CDR1 SGHDT, CDR2 YYEEEE. CDR3 sequence reads: CASSDYRATNEKLFF. The CDR3 nucleotides are TGTGCCAGCAGCGATTACAGGGCCACTAATGAAAAACTGTTTTTT.

V and J are TRBV9 and TRBJ2-1; TRBD2 agrees at 8 bases. J lost 7 bases, V lost 1 base, and 10 bases had no gene match. This CDR3 has 16 residues. The germline gives CDR1 SGDLS, CDR2 YYNGEE. CDR3 protein: CASSVKSGGNLNEQFF. CDR3 nucleotides: TGTGCCAGCAGCGTAAAATCGGGGGGGAATCTTAATGAGCAGTTCTTC.

This chain uses TRBV6-2 or TRBV6-3 with TRBJ2-5; TRBD1 matches at 9 bases. Germline CDR1 is MNHEY and CDR2 is SVGEGT. With 2 bases clipped from V and 5 bases from J, the junction kept 6 bases outside the gene matches. This CDR3 region has 15 residues. CDR3 nucleotides: TGTGCCAGCAGTTACGGGACAGGGAGGGTGGAGACCCAGTACTTC. Its translation is CASSYGTGRVETQYF.

The rearrangement joins TRBV28 to TRBJ1-2; D gene ambiguous. V was pared by 8 bases and J by 1 base, with 8 bases between. This CDR3 is 12 amino acids long. Per the germline V gene, CDR1 is MDHEN and CDR2 is SYDVKM. The CDR3 loop reads CASLAVNYGYTF. CDR3 DNA: TGTGCCAGCCTAGCTGTTAACTATGGCTACACCTTC.

J is TRBJ1-3 and V is TRBV19; a possible D gene is TRBD1 (6 bases). This CDR3 contains 18 residues. The V end was cut by 6 bases, the J end by 0 bases, with 21 bases between. CDR1 and CDR2 (germline): LNHDA, SQIVND (reference sequence). The CDR3, as DNA: TGTGCCAGTAGCAGAGTAGGATTTGGGGGCAACTCTGGAAACACCATATATTTT. This translates into CASSRVGFGGNSGNTIYF.

This chain connects TRBV30 to TRBJ2-3; 7 bases line up with TRBD2. V shed 5 bases and J 1 base; nucleotides not matched to a gene: 12. CDR3 length: 16 amino acids. In germline, CDR1 is GTSNPN, CDR2 SVGIG (reference sequence). As DNA, the CDR3 is TGTGCCTGGGGAAGGGGTAGCGGGTCCCGCACAGATACGCAGTATTTT. Translated, it gives CAWGRGSGSRTDTQYF.

The genes are TRBV6-2 or TRBV6-3 and TRBJ2-1; D call uncertain. CDR1 is MNHEY, CDR2 SVGEGT, per germline. The CDR3 covers 14 residues. Trimming cost V 1 base and J 4 bases, with 8 bases left between them. DNA for the CDR3: TGTGCCAGCAGTTACTATGGGAATTACAATGAGCAGTTCTTC. Translated: CASSYYGNYNEQFF.

The chain's CDR3 is CASSLQGWNQPQHF. CDR3 bases: TGTGCCAGCAGTCTTCAGGGGTGGAATCAGCCCCAGCATTTT. The gene calls are TRBV2 and TRBJ1-5, with D perhaps matching TRBD1 (6 bases). V lost 5 bases and J 4 bases, leaving 12 bases between the germline ends. There are 14 residues in the CDR3. Germline-derived CDR1 and CDR2 are SNHLY and FYNNEI.

This chain connects TRBV30 to TRBJ1-1; 8 bases map to TRBD1. This CDR3 has 11 residues. The V gene end was trimmed by 3 bases and the J gene end by 13 bases; junction bases not matched to a gene: 7. Germline-derived CDR1 and CDR2 are GTSNPN and SVGIG (reference sequence). The CDR3 region is CAWSRGQWVFF. DNA of the CDR3: TGTGCCTGGAGCAGGGGGCAATGGGTTTTCTTT.

A few counts support this clone. The rearrangement links TRBV4-1 to TRBJ1-2; 7 positions match TRBD1. Trimming removed 0 bases from V and 6 bases from J; junction bases left unmatched: 7. The length of the CDR3 is 15 residues. Germline-derived CDR1 and CDR2 are MGHRA and YSYEKL. The CDR3 region has the DNA TGCGCCAGCAGCCAAGATCATAACAGGGGAAATGGCTACACCTTC. It is translated as CASSQDHNRGNGYTF.

This clone was detected once. The chain carries TRBV28 and TRBJ2-2, with a tentative D call TRBD1 (6 bases). The germline V gene has CDR1 MDHEN and CDR2 SYDVKM. V was pared by 5 bases and J by 6 bases, with 16 bases between. This CDR3 comprises 15 residues. The CDR3 region has the DNA TGTGCCAGCAGTCCAATACAGGGAATGGCCGGGGAGCTGTTTTTT. Encoded protein: CASSPIQGMAGELFF. Drawing the rest from reference TRBV28 and TRBJ2-2, the complete variable domain is DVKVTQSSRYLVKRTGEKVFLECVQDMDHENMFWYRQDPGLGLRLIYFSYDVKMKEKGDIPEGYSVSREKKERFSLILESASTNQTSMYLCASSPIQGMAGELFFGEGSRLTVL.

As concerns this clone: At one end, the junction sequence differs from germline, possibly due to a read error. The V gene is TRBV7-9, the J gene TRBJ2-4, with 8 bases that match TRBD1. This CDR3 spans 13 amino acids. The germline gives CDR1 SEHNR, CDR2 FQNEAQ (reference sequence). This chain's CDR3 is CAGSWGDRNIQYF. The CDR3 nucleotides read TGTGCCGGCAGCTGGGGGGACAGGAACATTCAGTACTTC.